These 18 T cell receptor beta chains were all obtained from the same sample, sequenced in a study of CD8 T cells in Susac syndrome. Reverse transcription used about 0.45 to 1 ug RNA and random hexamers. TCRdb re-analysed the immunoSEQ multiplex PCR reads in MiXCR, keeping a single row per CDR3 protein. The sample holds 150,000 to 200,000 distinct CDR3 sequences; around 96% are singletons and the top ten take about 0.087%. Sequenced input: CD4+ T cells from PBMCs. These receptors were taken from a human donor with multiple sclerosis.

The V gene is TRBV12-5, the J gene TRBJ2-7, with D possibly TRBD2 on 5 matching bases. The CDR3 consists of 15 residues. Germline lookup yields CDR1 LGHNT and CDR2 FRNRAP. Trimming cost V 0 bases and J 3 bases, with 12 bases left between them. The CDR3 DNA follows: TGTGCTAGTGGTTTGGTTCTGAGGGCCGACTACGAGCAGTACTTC. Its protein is CASGLVLRADYEQYF.

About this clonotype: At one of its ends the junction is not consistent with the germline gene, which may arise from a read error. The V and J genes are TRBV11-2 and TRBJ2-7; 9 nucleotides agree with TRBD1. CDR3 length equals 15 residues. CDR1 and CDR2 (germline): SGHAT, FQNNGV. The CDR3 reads CASSLEGQGSYEQYF. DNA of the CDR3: TGTGCCAGCAGTTTAGAGGGACAGGGATCCTACGAGCAGTACTTC.

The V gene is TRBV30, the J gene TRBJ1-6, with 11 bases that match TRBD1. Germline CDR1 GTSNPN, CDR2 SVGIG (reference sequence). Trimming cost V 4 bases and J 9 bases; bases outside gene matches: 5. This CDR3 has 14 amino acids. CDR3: CAWKGQGGPSPLHF. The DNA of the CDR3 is TGTGCCTGGAAGGGACAGGGGGGACCTTCACCCCTCCACTTT.

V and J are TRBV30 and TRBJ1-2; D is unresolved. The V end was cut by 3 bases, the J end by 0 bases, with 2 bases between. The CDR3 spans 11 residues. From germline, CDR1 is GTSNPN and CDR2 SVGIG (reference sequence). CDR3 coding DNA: TGTGCCTGGAGCGCTAACTATGGCTACACCTTC. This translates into CAWSANYGYTF.

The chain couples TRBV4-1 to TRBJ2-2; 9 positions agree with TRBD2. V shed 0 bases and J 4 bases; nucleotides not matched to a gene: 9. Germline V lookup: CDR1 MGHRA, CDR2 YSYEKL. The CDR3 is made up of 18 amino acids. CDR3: CASSQDHGTSRGTGELFF. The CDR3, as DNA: TGCGCCAGCAGCCAAGACCATGGGACTAGCCGTGGCACCGGGGAGCTGTTTTTT.

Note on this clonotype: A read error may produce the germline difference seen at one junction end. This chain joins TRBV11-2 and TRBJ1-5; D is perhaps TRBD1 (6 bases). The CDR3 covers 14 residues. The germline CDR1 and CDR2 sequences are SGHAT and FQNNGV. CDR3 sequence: CASSLGQHNQPQHF. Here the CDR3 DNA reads TGTGCCAGCAGTTTAGGACAGCACAATCAGCCCCAGCATTTT.

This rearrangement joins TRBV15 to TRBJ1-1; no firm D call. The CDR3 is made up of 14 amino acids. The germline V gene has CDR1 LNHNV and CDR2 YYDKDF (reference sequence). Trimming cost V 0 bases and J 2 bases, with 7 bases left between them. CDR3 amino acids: CATSRERPNTEAFF. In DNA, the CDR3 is TGTGCCACCAGCAGAGAACGCCCCAACACTGAAGCTTTCTTT.

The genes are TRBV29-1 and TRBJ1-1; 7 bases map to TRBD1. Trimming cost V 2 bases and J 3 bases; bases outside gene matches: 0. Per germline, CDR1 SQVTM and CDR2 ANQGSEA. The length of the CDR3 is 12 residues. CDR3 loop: CSVETGDTEAFF. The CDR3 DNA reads TGCAGCGTTGAAACAGGGGACACTGAAGCTTTCTTT.

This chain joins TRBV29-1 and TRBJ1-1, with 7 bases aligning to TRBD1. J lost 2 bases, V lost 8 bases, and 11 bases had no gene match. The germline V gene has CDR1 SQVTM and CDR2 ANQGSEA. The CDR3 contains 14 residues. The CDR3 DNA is TGCAGCTCCAGGTTTTCAGGGGGTAACACTGAAGCTTTCTTT. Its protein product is CSSRFSGGNTEAFF.

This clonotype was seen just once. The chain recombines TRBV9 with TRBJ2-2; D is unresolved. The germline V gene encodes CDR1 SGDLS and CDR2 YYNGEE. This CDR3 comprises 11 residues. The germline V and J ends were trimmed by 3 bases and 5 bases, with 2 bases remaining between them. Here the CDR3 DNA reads TGTGCCAGCAGCGCGACCGGGGAGCTGTTTTTT. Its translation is CASSATGELFF.

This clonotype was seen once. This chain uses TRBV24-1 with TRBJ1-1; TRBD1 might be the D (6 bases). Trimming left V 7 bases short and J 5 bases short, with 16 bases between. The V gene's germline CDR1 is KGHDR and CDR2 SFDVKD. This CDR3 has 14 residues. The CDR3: CATRPGTRGTEAFF. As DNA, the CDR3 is TGTGCCACCAGGCCCGGGACAAGAGGGACTGAAGCTTTCTTT.

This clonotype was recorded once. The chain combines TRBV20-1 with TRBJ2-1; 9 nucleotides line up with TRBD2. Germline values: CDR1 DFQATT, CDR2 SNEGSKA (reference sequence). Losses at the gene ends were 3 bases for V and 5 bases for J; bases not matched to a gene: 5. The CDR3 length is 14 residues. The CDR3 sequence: CSAREGTSHNEQFF. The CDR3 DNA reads TGCAGTGCTAGGGAAGGGACTAGCCACAATGAGCAGTTCTTC.

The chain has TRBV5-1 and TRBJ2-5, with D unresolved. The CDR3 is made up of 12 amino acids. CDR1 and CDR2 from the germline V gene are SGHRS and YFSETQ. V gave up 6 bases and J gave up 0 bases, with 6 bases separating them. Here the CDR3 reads CASTRDQETQYF. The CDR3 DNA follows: TGCGCCAGCACCCGGGACCAAGAGACCCAGTACTTC.

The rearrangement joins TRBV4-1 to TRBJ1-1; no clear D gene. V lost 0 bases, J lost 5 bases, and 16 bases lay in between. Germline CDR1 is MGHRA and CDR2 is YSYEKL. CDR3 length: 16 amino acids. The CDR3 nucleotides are TGCGCCAGCAGCCAAGATCTTTCAGACTGGGAGACTGAAGCTTTCTTT. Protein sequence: CASSQDLSDWETEAFF.

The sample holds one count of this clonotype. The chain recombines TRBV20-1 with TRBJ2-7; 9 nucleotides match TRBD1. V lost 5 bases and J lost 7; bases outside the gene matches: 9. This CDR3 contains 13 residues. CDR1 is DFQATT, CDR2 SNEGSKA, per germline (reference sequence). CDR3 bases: TGCAGTGCTCCGGGACAGGGAACGTGGGAGCAGTACTTC. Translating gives CSAPGQGTWEQYF.

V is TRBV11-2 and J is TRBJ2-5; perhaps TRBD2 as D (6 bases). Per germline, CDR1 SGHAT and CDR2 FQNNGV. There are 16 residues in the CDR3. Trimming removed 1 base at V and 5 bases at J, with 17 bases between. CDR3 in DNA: TGTGCCAGCAGCTTAGCGGTAGCGGCAGGGCCGGAGACCCAGTACTTC. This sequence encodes CASSLAVAAGPETQYF.

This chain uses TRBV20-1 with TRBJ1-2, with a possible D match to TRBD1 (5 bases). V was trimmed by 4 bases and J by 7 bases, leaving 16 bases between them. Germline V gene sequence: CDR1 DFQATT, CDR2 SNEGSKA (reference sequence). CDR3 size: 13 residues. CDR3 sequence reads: CSATTGGVGGYTF. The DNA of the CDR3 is TGCAGTGCTACTACAGGTGGGGTTGGTGGCTACACCTTC.

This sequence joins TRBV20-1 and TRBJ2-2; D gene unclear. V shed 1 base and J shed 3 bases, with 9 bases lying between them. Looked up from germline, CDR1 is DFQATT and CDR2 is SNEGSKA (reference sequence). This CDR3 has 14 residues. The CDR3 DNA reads TGCAGTGCTAGAGTCGGACCCCACACCGGGGAGCTGTTTTTT. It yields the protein CSARVGPHTGELFF.